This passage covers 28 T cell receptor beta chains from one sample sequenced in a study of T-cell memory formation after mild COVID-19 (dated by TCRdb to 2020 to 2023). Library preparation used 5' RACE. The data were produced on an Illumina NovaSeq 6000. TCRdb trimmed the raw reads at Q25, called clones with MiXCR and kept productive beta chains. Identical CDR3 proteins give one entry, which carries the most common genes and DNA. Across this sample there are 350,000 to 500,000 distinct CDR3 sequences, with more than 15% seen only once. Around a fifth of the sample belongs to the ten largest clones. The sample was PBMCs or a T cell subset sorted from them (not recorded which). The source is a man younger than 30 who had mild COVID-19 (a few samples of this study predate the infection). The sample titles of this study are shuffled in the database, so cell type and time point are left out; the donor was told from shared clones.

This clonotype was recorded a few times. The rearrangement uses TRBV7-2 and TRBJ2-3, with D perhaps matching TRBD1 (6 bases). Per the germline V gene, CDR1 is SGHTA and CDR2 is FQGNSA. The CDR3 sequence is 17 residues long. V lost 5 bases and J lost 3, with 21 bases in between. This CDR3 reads CASSPGTRSGFTDTQYF. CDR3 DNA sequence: TGTGCCAGCAGCCCGGGGACACGATCCGGGTTTACAGATACGCAGTATTTT.

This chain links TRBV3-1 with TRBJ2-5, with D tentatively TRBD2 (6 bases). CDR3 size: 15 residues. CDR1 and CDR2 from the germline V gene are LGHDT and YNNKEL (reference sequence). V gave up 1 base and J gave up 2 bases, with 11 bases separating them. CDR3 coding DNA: TGTGCCAGCAGCCAAGGGCTAGCGCAACAAGAGACCCAGTACTTC. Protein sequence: CASSQGLAQQETQYF.

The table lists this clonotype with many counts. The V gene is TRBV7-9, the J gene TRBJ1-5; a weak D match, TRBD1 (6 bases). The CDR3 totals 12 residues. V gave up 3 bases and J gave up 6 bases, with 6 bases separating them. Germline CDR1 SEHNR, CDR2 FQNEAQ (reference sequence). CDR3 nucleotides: TGTGCCAGCAGCTTGGGGGCTCAGCCCCAGCATTTT. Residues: CASSLGAQPQHF. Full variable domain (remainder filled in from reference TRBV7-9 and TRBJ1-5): DTGVSQNPRHKITKRGQNVTFRCDPISEHNRLYWYRQTLGQGPEFLTYFQNEAQLEKSRLLSDRFSAERPKGSFSTLEIQRTEQGDSAMYLCASSLGAQPQHFGDGTRLSIL.

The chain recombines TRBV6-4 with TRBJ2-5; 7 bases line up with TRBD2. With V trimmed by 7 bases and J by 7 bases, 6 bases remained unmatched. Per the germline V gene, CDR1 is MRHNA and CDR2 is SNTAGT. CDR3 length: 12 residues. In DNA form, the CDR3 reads TGTGCCAGCATTTCGGGGAGGGGGACCCAGTACTTC. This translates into CASISGRGTQYF.

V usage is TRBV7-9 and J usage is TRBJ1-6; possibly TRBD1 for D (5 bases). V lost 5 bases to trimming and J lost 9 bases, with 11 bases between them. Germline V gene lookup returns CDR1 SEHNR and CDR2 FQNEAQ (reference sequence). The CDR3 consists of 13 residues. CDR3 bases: TGTGCCAGCAGCCCACGGGGGGTTTCACCCCTCCACTTT. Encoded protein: CASSPRGVSPLHF.

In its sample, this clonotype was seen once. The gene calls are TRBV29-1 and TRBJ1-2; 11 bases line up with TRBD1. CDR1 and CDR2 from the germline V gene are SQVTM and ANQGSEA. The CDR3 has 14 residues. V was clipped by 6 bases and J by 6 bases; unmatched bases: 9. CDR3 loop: CSVVGTGGFDGYTF. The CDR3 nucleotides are TGCAGCGTCGTAGGGACAGGGGGGTTTGATGGCTACACCTTC.

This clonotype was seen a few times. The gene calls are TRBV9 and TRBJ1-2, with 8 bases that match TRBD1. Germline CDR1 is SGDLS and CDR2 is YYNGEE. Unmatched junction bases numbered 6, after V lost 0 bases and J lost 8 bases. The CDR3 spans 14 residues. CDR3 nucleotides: TGTGCCAGCAGCGTAGGCCAGGGGGCCTGGGGCTACACCTTC. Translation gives CASSVGQGAWGYTF.

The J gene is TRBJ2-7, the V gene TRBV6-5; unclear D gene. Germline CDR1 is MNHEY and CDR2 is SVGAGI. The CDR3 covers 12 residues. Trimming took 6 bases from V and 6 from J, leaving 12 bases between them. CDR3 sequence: CASSYRGTEQYF. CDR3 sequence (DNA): TGTGCCAGCAGCTACCGCGGTACCGAGCAGTACTTC.

The CDR3 nucleotides are TGCAGCGTTGAGGGTCTGAGGTTTGGTGAGCAGTTCTTC. Translated: CSVEGLRFGEQFF. The chain uses TRBV29-1 and TRBJ2-1; no firm D call. The V end was cut by 3 bases, the J end by 9 bases, with 15 bases between. Germline V gene data show CDR1 as SQVTM and CDR2 as ANQGSEA. The CDR3 totals 13 residues.

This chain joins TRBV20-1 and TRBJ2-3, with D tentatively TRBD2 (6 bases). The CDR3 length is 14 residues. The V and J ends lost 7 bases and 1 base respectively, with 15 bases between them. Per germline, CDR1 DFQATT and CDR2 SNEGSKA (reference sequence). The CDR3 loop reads CSEAAGSGTDTQYF. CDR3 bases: TGCAGTGAAGCGGCGGGGTCTGGCACAGATACGCAGTATTTT.

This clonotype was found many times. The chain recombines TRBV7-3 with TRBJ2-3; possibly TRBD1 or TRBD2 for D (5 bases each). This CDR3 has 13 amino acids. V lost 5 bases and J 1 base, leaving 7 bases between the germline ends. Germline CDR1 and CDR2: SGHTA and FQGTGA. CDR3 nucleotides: TGTGCCAGCAGCCGGGGCCGCACAGATACGCAGTATTTT. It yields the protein CASSRGRTDTQYF.

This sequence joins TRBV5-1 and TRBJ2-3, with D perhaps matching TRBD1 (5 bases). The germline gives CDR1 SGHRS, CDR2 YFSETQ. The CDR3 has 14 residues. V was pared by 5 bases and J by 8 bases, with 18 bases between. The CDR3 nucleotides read TGCGCCAGCAGTTCCCCAGGCCGACAGAGTACGCAGTATTTT. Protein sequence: CASSSPGRQSTQYF.

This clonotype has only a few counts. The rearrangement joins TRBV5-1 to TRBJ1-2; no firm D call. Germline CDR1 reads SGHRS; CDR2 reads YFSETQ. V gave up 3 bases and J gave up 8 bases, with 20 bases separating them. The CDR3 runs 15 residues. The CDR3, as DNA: TGCGCCAGCAGCTGGGTTGTCAGTCCGGCGGGAGGCTACACCTTC. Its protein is CASSWVVSPAGGYTF.

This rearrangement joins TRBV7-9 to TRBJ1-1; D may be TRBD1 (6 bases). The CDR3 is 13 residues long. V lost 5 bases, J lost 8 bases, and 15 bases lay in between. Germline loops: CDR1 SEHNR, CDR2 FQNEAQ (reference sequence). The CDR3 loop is CASSRSCDREAFF. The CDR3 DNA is TGTGCCAGCAGCCGCTCTTGTGACAGGGAAGCTTTCTTT.

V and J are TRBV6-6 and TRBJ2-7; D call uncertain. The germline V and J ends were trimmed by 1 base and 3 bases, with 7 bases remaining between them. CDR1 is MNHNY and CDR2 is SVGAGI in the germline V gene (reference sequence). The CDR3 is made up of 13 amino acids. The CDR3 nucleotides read TGTGCCAGCAGTTACTTACAGTACTACGAGCAGTACGTC. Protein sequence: CASSYLQYYEQYV.

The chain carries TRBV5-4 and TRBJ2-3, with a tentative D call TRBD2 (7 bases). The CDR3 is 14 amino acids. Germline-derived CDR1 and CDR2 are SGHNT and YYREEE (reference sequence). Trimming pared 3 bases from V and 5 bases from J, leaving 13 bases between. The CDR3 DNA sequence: TGTGCCAGCAGCTCCAAGGGGGGGGGAGATACGCAGTATTTT. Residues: CASSSKGGGDTQYF.

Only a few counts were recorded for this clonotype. CDR3 region: CASTTGSYEQYF. CDR3 sequence (DNA): TGTGCCAGCACCACCGGTTCCTACGAGCAGTACTTC. This chain uses TRBV12-3 or TRBV12-4 with TRBJ2-7; D unclear. Trimming shortened V by 7 bases and J by 1 base, and 8 bases separated the two germline ends. The CDR3 length is 12 residues.

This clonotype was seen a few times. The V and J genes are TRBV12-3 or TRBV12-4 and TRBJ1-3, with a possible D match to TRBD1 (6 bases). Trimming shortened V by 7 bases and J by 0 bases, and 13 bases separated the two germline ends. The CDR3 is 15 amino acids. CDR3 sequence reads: CASTAGQSSGNTIYF. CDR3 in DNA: TGTGCCAGCACCGCAGGACAGAGCTCTGGAAACACCATATATTTT.

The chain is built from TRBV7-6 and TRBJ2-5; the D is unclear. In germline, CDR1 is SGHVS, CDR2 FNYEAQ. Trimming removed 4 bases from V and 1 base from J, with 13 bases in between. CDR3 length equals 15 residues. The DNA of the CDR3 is TGTGCCAGCAGCTCGTCGTTAGGGTTCCAAGAGACCCAGTACTTC. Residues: CASSSSLGFQETQYF.

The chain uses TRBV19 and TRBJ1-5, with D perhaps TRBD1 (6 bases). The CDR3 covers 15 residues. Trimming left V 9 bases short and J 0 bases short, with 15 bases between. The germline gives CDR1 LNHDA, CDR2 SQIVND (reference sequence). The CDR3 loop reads CASGQPYYSNQPQHF. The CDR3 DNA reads TGTGCCAGCGGACAGCCCTATTATAGCAATCAGCCCCAGCATTTT.

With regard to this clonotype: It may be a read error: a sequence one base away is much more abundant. In DNA, the CDR3 is TGTGCCAGTTCGACAGGGAGGCTCCAAGAGACCCATTACTTC. It encodes CASSTGRLQETHYF. The chain employs TRBV5-5 and TRBJ2-5; D is possibly TRBD1 (7 bases). This CDR3 has 14 amino acids. CDR1 is SGHKS and CDR2 is YYEKEE in the germline V gene (reference sequence).

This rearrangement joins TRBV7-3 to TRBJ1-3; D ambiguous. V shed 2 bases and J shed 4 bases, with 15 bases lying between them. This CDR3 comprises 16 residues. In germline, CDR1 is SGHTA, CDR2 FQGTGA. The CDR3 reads CASSLAVPGSGNTIYF. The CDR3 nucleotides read TGTGCCAGCAGCTTAGCCGTTCCTGGGTCAGGAAACACCATATATTTT. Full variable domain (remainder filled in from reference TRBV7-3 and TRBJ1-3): GAGVSQTPSNKVTEKGKYVELRCDPISGHTALYWYRQSLGQGPEFLIYFQGTGAADDSGLPNDRFFAVRPEGSVSTLKIQRTERGDSAVYLCASSLAVPGSGNTIYFGEGSWLTVV.

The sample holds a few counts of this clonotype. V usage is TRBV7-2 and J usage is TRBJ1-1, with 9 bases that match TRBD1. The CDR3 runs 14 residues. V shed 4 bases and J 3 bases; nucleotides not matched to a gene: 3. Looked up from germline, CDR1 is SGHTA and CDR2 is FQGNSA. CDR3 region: CASSYGQGYTEAFF. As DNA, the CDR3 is TGTGCCAGCAGCTACGGACAGGGGTACACTGAAGCTTTCTTT. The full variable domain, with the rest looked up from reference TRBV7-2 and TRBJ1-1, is GAGVSQSPSNKVTEKGKDVELRCDPISGHTALYWYRQSLGQGLEFLIYFQGNSAPDKSGLPSDRFSAERTGGSVSTLTIQRTQQEDSAVYLCASSYGQGYTEAFFGQGTRLTVV.

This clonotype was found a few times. CDR3 residues: CASSYTTGMGNSPLHF. Here the CDR3 DNA reads TGTGCCAGCAGTTACACGACCGGGATGGGGAATTCACCCCTCCACTTT. V is TRBV6-6 and J is TRBJ1-6; D is undetermined. Germline V CDR1 and CDR2: MNHNY, SVGAGI (reference sequence). The CDR3 consists of 16 residues. Trimming left V 2 bases short and J 7 bases short, with 15 bases between.

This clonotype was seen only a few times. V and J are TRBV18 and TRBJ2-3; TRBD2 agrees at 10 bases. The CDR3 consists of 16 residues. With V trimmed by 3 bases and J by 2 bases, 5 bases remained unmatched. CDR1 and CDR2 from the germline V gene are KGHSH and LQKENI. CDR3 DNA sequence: TGTGCCAGCTCACCGACCCTAGCGGGGGACACAGATACGCAGTATTTT. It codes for CASSPTLAGDTDTQYF.

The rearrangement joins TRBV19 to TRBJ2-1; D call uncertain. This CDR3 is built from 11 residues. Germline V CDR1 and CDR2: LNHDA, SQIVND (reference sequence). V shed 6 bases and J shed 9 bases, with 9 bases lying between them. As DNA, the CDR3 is TGTGCCAGTAGCGAATTTGCTGAGCAGTTCTTC. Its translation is CASSEFAEQFF.

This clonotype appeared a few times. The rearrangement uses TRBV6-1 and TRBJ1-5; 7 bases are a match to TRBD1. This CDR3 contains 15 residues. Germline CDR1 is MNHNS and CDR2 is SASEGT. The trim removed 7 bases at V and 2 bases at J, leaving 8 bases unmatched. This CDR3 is CASNFRGAGNQPQHF. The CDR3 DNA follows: TGTGCCAGCAATTTCAGGGGGGCCGGCAATCAGCCCCAGCATTTT.

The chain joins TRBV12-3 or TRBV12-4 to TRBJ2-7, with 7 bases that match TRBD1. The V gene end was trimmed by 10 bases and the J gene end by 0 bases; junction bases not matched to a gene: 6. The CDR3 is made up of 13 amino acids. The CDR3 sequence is CATTDRVSYEQYF. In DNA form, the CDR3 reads TGTGCCACAACAGACAGGGTCTCCTACGAGCAGTACTTC.